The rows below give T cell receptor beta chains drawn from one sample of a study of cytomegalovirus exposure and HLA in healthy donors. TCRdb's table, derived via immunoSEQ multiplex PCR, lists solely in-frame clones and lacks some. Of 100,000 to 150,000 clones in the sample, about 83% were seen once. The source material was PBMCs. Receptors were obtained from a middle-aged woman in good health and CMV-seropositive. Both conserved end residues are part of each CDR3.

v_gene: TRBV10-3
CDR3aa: CAIRTSVGGDTQYF

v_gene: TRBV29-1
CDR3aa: CSVDGQGASYEQYF

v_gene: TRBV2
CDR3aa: CASQTSMNTEAFF

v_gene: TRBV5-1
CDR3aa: CASSLTGTSGLTEQFF

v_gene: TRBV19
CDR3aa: CASSIVRDIGLSSIQYF

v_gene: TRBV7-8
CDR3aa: CASSLGRETVQPQHF

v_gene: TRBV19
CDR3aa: CASRRAGGDTGELFF

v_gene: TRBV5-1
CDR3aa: CASSLGIGQGDYGYTF

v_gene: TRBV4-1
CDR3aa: CASSQDHGRLNYEQYF

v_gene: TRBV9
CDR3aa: CASSVGSGTNTGELFF

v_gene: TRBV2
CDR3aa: CASRGMRGSYNEQFF

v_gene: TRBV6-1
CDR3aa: CASSRGSGNTIYF

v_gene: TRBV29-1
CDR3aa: CSAPGQGLDEQYF

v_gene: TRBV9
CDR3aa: CASSVGVGTDTQYF

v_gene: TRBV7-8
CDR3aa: CASSLGGTGGSYEQYF

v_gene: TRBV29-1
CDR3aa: CSVEGGSSYNEQFF

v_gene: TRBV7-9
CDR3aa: CASSSGQSSYEQYF

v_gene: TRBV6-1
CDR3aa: CASRQYPSAEQFF

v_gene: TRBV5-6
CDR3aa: CASSLYSGELFF

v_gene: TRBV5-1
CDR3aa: CASSLEQVVNTEAFF

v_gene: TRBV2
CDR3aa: CASSEATLAGAYNEQFF

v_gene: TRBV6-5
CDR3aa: CASSYSPDRGYNEQFF

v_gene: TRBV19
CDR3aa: CASSRAGAGANVLTF

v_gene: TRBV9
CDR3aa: CASSVDWEAGNTIYF

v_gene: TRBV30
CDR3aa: CAWRPGADTQYF

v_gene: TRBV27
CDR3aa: CASSWDRGLGEQYF

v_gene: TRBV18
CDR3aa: CASSPSQGQETQYF

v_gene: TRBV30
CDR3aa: CAWSVVYGFQETQYF

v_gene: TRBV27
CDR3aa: CASSLTGTGGTDTQYF

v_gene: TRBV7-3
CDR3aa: CASSLNQGGNTIYF

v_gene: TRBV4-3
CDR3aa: CASSQDWGRAKYNEQFF

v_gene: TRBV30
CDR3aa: CAWYTYLGANYGYTF